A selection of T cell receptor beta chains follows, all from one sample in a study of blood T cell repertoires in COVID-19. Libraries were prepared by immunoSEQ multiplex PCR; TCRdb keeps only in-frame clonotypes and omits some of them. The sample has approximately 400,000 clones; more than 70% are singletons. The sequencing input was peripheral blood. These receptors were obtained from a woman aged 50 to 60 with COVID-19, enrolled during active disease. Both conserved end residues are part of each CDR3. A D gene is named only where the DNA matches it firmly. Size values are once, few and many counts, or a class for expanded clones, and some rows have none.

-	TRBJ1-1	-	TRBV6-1	TGTGCCAGCAGTGAAGCGCTTCTAATGGGGACTCTGAACACTGAAGCTTTCTTT	CASSEALLMGTLNTEAFF
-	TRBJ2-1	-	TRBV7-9	TGTGCCAGCAGCTTCCCTAGCGACTCCTACAATGAGCAGTTCTTC	CASSFPSDSYNEQFF
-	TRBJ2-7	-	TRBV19	TGTGCCAGTAGTCCACACAGGGCGGAGAAATCCTACGAGCAGTACTTC	CASSPHRAEKSYEQYF
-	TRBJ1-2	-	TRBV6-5	TGTGCCAGCAGAGGGGAAGGTGCCGCCTATGGCTACACCTTC	CASRGEGAAYGYTF
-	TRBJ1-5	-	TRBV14	TGTGCCAGCAGCTCACAGGGTAATCAGCCCCAGCATTTT	CASSSQGNQPQHF
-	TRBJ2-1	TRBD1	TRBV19	TGTGCCAGTAGTATCACAGGGGCCAATGAGCAGTTCTTC	CASSITGANEQFF
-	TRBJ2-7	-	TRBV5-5	TGTGCCAGCAGCTTGGGAGGGGGCGAGCAGTACTTC	CASSLGGGEQYF
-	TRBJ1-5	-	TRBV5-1	TGCGCCAGCAGCCTAGACCCTTTCTCTCAGCCCCAGCATTTT	CASSLDPFSQPQHF
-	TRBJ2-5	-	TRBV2	TGTGCCAGCACCGCGGGACTGGAAGAGACCCAGTACTTC	CASTAGLEETQYF
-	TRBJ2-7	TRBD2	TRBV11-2	TGTGCCAGCAGACAGCGGGGGGGGAAGAAGTACGAGCAGTACTTC	CASRQRGGKKYEQYF
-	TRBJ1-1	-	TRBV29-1	TGCAGCGCGATACAGGGTTGGACTGAAGCTTTCTTT	CSAIQGWTEAFF
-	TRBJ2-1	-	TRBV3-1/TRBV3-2	TGTGCCAGCAGCCAAATCTGGGGGCCTGCCTCCTACAATGAGCAGTTCTTC	CASSQIWGPASYNEQFF
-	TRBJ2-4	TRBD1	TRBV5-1	TGCGCCAGCAGCTTATCTGGGACAGGAAACATTCAGTACTTC	CASSLSGTGNIQYF
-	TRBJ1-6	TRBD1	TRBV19	TGTGCCAGTAGTATCCGGACAGGGAATTCACCCCTCCACTTT	CASSIRTGNSPLHF
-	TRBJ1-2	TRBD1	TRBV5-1	TGCGCCAGCAGCCCGGGACAGGGTGGGGGCTACACCTTC	CASSPGQGGGYTF
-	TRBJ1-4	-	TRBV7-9	TGTGCCAGCAGCGGACTGACAACTAATGAAAAACTGTTTTTT	CASSGLTTNEKLFF
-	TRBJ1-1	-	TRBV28	TGTGCCAGCAGTTTCAGCCAGGGGAACACTGAAGCTTTCTTT	CASSFSQGNTEAFF
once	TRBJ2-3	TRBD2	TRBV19	TGTGCCAGTAGTATCGGGAAGGCTAGCGGGGGAGATACGCAGTATTTT	CASSIGKASGGDTQYF
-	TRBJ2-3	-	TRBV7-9	TGTGCCAGCAGCTTCAGGGTAGGCACAGATACGCAGTATTTT	CASSFRVGTDTQYF
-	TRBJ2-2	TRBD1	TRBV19	TGTGCCAGTAGTACACAGGGGCGAGACGGGGAGCTGTTTTTT	CASSTQGRDGELFF
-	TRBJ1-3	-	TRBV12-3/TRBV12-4	TGTGCCAGCAGTCGGTCGGGAAACACCATATATTTT	CASSRSGNTIYF
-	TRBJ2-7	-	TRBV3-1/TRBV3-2	TGTGCCAGCAGCCCTCGGACTCCACGAGTCGAGCAGTACTTC	CASSPRTPRVEQYF
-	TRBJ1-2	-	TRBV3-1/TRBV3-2	TGTGCCAGCAGCCAAGAATTTACACTAGGAGGGAATGGCTACACCTTC	CASSQEFTLGGNGYTF
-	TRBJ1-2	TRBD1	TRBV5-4	TGTGCCAGCAGCTTGGACAGGGGATCTAACTATGGCTACACCTTC	CASSLDRGSNYGYTF
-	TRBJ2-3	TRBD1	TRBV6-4	TGTGCCAGCAGTGACTCGACAGGGGCCGTGACAGATACGCAGTATTTT	CASSDSTGAVTDTQYF
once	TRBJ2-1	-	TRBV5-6	TGTGCCAGCGCACCCGGGGGTTCCTACAATGAGCAGTTCTTC	CASAPGGSYNEQFF
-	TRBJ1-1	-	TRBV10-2	TGCGCCAGCGAAAGCGGGACAATGAACACTGAAGCTTTCTTT	CASESGTMNTEAFF
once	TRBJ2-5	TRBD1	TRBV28	TGTGCCAGCAGCGACAGGGCCCAAGAGACCCAGTACTTC	CASSDRAQETQYF
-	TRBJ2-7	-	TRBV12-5	TGTGCTAGTGGTCCCTCCTCCTACGAGCAGTACTTC	CASGPSSYEQYF
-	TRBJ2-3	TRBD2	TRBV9	TGTGCCAGCAGCCCGGGCGGGGGGGCGATATTATATACGCAGTATTTT	CASSPGGGAILYTQYF
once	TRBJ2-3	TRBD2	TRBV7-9	TGTGCCAGCAGCTTAAGACACGGGGGGGCCCCAGATACGCAGTATTTT	CASSLRHGGAPDTQYF
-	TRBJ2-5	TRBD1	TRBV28	TGTGCCAGCAGTTCTCCGCGGGGTGGGACAGGGAAGGAGACCCAGTACTTC	CASSSPRGGTGKETQYF
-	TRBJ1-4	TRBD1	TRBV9	TGTGCCAGCAGCGTGGGAACAGGGGATGAAAAACTGTTTTTT	CASSVGTGDEKLFF
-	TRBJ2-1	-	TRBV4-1	TGCGCCAGCAGCCAAGGCAGGGGCAATGAGCAGTTCTTC	CASSQGRGNEQFF
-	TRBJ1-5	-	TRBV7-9	TGTGCCAGCAGTCACGGTCGGGTACAGCCCCAGCATTTT	CASSHGRVQPQHF
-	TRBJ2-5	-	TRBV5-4	TGTGCCAGCAGCTTCGGGGAGACCCAGTACTTC	CASSFGETQYF
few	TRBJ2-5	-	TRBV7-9	TGTGCCAGCAGCTTGACGACAGTACAAGAGACCCAGTACTTC	CASSLTTVQETQYF
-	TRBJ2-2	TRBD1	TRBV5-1	TGCGCCAGCAGCCCCGACAGGGGTACCGCCGGGGAGCTGTTTTTT	CASSPDRGTAGELFF
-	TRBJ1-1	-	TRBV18	TGTGCCAGCTCGCTAGCGGTTAACCTCACTGAAGCTTTCTTT	CASSLAVNLTEAFF
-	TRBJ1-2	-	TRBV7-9	TGTGCCAGCAGCTTAGCCGGGGGGGAGCACTATGGCTACACCTTC	CASSLAGGEHYGYTF
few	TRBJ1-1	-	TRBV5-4	TGTGCCAGCAGCTTACCGAACGGGAACACTGAAGCTTTCTTT	CASSLPNGNTEAFF
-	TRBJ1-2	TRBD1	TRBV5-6	TGTGCCAGCAGCTCGGACAGGCTCATCTTTAACTATGGCTACACCTTC	CASSSDRLIFNYGYTF
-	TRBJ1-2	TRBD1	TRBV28	TGTGCCACCTCGAGGGGGTCCGGGACAGGGTTCCCCCATTATGGCTACACCTTC	CATSRGSGTGFPHYGYTF
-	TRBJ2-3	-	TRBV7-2	TGTGCCAGCAGCTTATTCTCCAGCACAGATACGCAGTATTTT	CASSLFSSTDTQYF
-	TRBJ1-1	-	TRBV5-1	TGCGCCAGCAGCTTCGGAGGGGTGAACACTGAAGCTTTCTTT	CASSFGGVNTEAFF
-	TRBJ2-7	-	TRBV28	TGTGCCAGCAGGTCTAGTGGTTACGAGCAGTACTTC	CASRSSGYEQYF
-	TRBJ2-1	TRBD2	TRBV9	TGTGCCAGCAGCGTTTTACTAGCGGGGGGGCCAGCCTACAATGAGCAGTTCTTC	CASSVLLAGGPAYNEQFF
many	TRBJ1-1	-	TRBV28	TGTGCCAGCAGCCGCGACAGAGCGAACACTGAAGCTTTCTTT	CASSRDRANTEAFF
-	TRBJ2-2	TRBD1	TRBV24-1	TGTGCCACCACCCCGGACAGGGGCAACACCGGGGAGCTGTTTTTT	CATTPDRGNTGELFF
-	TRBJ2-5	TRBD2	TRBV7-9	TGTGCCAGCAGCTTAGTGGGAGGGTCTAGTGGAGAGACCCAGTACTTC	CASSLVGGSSGETQYF
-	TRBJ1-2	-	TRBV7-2	TGTGCCAGCAGCGCTACAGGCTCCGGGGGCTACACCTTC	CASSATGSGGYTF
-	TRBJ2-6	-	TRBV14	TGTGCCAGCTCCAACTCTGGGGCCAACGTCCTGACTTTC	CASSNSGANVLTF